These 11 T cell receptor beta chains share one sample of origin, sequenced in a study of blood T cell repertoires in COVID-19. Sequencing used immunoSEQ multiplex PCR; TCRdb keeps in-frame clones, though not all of them. The sample holds 150,000 to 200,000 clones; 90% are singletons and the top ten take roughly 0.56%. Specimen: peripheral blood. The receptors were sampled from a man between 50 and 59 years old with acute or convalescent COVID-19.

This clone was counted between two and nine times. V and J are TRBV7-9 and TRBJ1-5; 7 nucleotides match TRBD1. Germline CDR1 and CDR2: SEHNR and FQNEAQ (reference sequence). The CDR3 totals 15 residues. Germline trimming cut 5 bases from V and 10 bases from J; bases unmatched to any gene: 14. The CDR3 loop reads CASSTGDGYRGPQHF. CDR3 DNA: TGTGCCAGCAGCACCGGTGACGGCTACAGGGGACCCCAGCATTTT.

The chain is built from TRBV4-1 and TRBJ2-7, with 9 bases aligning to TRBD1. Looked up from germline, CDR1 is MGHRA and CDR2 is YSYEKL. There are 15 residues in the CDR3. Unmatched junction bases numbered 7, after V lost 3 bases and J lost 4 bases. Written as DNA, the CDR3 is TGCGCCAGCAGCCATACCGGGACAGGGCCTTACGAGCAGTACTTC. It translates to CASSHTGTGPYEQYF.

The V call is TRBV9, the J call TRBJ2-1, with 8 bases fitting TRBD2. Germline V gene data show CDR1 as SGDLS and CDR2 as YYNGEE. This CDR3 spans 13 amino acids. V lost 2 bases and J lost 9; bases outside the gene matches: 4. CDR3 nucleotides: TGTGCCAGCAGCGTCGGGACTAGTAGTGAGCAGTTCTTC. Protein product: CASSVGTSSEQFF.

V gene TRBV28 combines with J gene TRBJ1-2; D call uncertain. V lost 6 bases to trimming and J lost 4 bases, with 18 bases between them. This CDR3 contains 15 residues. CDR1 is MDHEN and CDR2 is SYDVKM in the germline V gene. The CDR3 DNA sequence: TGTGCCAGCAGGGCGGATCCGAGGGCGTCCTATGGCTACACCTTC. It encodes CASRADPRASYGYTF.

The genes are TRBV14 and TRBJ2-3; 8 bases align to TRBD2. V dropped 4 bases and J dropped 2; count of bases not matched to a gene: 8. The CDR3 runs 16 residues. Germline loops: CDR1 SGHDN, CDR2 FVKESK. DNA of the CDR3: TGTGCCAGCAGCCCCATCAGCGGGAGAGCCACAGATACGCAGTATTTT. This gives the protein CASSPISGRATDTQYF.

The rearrangement joins TRBV6-5 to TRBJ1-2; tentative D call: TRBD1 (6 bases). The CDR3 runs to 13 residues. Trimming shortened V by 6 bases and J by 7 bases, and 15 bases separated the two germline ends. Germline CDR1 MNHEY, CDR2 SVGAGI. This CDR3 reads CASRGGGQGGYTF. The CDR3 nucleotides read TGTGCCAGCAGAGGGGGGGGGCAAGGTGGCTACACCTTC.

V usage is TRBV19 and J usage is TRBJ2-3; D is possibly TRBD1 (5 bases). The CDR3 extends over 14 amino acids. CDR1 LNHDA and CDR2 SQIVND come from the germline V gene (reference sequence). Trimming took off 11 bases at V and 3 bases at J, with 18 bases between the two ends. The CDR3 nucleotides read TGTGCCGCTCAGGGCCTAGAGGTGACAGATACGCAGTATTTT. Translated: CAAQGLEVTDTQYF.

In the case of this clone: Additional DNA sequences in this sample encode the identical CDR3. V gene TRBV28 combines with J gene TRBJ1-5; D uncertain. Trimming removed 4 bases at V and 7 bases at J, with 8 bases between. CDR1 and CDR2 (germline): MDHEN, SYDVKM. The CDR3 totals 12 residues. CDR3 sequence (DNA): TGTGCCAGCAGTTCGGGGTACCAGCCCCAGCATTTT. It encodes CASSSGYQPQHF.

The chain employs TRBV19 and TRBJ2-3, with a possible D match to TRBD2 (6 bases). Per the germline V gene, CDR1 is LNHDA and CDR2 is SQIVND (reference sequence). Trimming left V 3 bases short and J 7 bases short, with 14 bases between. This CDR3 is 14 amino acids long. The CDR3 region has the DNA TGTGCCAGTAGTATCCCGGGAGAGAGGCATACGCAGTATTTT. It specifies CASSIPGERHTQYF.

The rearrangement joins TRBV11-2 to TRBJ2-1, with 9 bases aligning to TRBD2. Germline values: CDR1 SGHAT, CDR2 FQNNGV. This CDR3 region has 18 residues. J lost 2 bases, V lost 6 bases, and 14 bases had no gene match. CDR3 in DNA: TGTGCCAGCAGTTACCCCCCTTTAGCGGGAGCCACCTACAATGAGCAGTTCTTC. It codes for CASSYPPLAGATYNEQFF.

The rearrangement joins TRBV6-2 or TRBV6-3 to TRBJ2-5; possible D gene TRBD2, 5 bases. CDR1 and CDR2 from the germline V gene are MNHEY and SVGEGT. V was clipped by 6 bases and J by 5 bases, with 16 bases between them. The CDR3 is made up of 14 amino acids. DNA of the CDR3: TGTGCCAGCAGCCCTCGCGGGCTTGAGGAGACCCAGTACTTC. This sequence encodes CASSPRGLEETQYF.